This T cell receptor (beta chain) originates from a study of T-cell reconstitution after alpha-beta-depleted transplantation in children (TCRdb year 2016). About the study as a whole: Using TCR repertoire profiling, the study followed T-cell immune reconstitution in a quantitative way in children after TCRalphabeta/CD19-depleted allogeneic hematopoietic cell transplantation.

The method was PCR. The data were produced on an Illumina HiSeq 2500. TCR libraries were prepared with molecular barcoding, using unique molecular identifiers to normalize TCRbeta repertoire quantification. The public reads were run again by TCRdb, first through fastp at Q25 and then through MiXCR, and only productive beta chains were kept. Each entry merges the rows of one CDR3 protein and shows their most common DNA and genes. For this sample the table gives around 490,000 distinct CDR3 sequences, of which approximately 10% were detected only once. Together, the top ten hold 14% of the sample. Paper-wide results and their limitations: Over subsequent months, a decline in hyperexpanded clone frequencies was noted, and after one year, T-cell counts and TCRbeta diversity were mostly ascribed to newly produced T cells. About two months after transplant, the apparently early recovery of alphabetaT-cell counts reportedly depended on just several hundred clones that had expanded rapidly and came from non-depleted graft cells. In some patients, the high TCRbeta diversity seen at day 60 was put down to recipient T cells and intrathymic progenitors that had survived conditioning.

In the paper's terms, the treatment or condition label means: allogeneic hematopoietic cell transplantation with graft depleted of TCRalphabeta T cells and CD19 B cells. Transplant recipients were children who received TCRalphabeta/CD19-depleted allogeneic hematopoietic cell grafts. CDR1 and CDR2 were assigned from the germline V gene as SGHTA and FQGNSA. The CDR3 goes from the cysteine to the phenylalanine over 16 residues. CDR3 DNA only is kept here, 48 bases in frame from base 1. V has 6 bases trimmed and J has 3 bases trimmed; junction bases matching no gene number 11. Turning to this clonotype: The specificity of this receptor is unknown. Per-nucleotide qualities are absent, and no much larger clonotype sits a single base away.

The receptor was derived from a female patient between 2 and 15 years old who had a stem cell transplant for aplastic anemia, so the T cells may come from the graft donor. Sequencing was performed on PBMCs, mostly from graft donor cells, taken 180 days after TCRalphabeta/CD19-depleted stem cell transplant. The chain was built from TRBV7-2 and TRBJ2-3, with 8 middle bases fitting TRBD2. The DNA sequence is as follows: TGTGCCAGCAGAGGGGGACTAGGCGGCACGACAGATACGCAGTATTTT. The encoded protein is CASRGGLGGTTDTQYF.